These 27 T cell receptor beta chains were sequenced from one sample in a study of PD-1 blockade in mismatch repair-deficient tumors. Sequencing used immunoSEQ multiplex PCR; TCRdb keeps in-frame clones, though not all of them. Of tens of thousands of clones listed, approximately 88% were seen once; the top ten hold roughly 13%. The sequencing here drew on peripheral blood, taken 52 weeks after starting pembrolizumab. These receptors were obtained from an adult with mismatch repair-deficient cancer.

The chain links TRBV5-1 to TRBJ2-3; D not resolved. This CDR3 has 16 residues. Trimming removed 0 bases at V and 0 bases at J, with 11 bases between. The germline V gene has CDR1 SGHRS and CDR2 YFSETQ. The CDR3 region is CASSLDAARSTDTQYF. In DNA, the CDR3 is TGCGCCAGCAGCTTGGACGCAGCCAGAAGCACAGATACGCAGTATTTT.

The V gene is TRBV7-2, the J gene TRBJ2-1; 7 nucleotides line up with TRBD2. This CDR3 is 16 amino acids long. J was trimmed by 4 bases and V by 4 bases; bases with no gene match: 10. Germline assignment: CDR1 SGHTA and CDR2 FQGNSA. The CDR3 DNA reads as TGTGCCAGCAGCTCAATGGGTCTAGCGGTATACAATGAGCAGTTCTTC. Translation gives CASSSMGLAVYNEQFF. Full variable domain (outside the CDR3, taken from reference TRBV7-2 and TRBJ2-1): GAGVSQSPSNKVTEKGKDVELRCDPISGHTALYWYRQSLGQGLEFLIYFQGNSAPDKSGLPSDRFSAERTGGSVSTLTIQRTQQEDSAVYLCASSSMGLAVYNEQFFGPGTRLTVL.

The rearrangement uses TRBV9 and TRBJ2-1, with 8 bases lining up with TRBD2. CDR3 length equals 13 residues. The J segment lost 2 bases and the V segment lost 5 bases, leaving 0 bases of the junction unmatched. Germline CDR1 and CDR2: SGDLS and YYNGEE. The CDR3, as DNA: TGTGCCAGCAGTAGCGGGACCTACAATGAGCAGTTCTTC. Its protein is CASSSGTYNEQFF. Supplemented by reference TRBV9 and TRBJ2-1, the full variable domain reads DSGVTQTPKHLITATGQRVTLRCSPRSGDLSVYWYQQSLDQGLQFLIQYYNGEERAKGNILERFSAQQFPDLHSELNLSSLELGDSALYFCASSSGTYNEQFFGPGTRLTVL.

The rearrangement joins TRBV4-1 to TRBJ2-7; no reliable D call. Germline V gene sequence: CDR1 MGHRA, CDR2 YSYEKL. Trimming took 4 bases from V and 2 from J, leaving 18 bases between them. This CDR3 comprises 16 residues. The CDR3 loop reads CASSPSLLRPAYEQYF. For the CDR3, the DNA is TGCGCCAGCAGCCCTTCACTACTCAGACCTGCCTACGAGCAGTACTTC.

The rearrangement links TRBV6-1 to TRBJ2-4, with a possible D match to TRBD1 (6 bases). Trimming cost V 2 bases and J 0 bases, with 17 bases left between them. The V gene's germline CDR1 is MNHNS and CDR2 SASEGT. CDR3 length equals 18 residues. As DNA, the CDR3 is TGTGCCAGCAGTGAACGGGCCCCGGGACACTTAGCCAAAAACATTCAGTACTTC. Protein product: CASSERAPGHLAKNIQYF.

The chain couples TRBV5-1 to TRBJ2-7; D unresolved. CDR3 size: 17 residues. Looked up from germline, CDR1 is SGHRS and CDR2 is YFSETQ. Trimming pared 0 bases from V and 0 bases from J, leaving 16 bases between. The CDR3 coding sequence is TGCGCCAGCAGCTTGGTAGACGGTTTGCTTAGCTCCTACGAGCAGTACTTC. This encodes CASSLVDGLLSSYEQYF.

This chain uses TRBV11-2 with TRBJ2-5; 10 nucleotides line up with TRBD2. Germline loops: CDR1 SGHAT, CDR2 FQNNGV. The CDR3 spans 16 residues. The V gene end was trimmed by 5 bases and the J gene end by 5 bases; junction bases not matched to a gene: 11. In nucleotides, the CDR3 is TGTGCCAGCAGCCTCACCCGGGTAGCGGGAGGTGAGACCCAGTACTTC. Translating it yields CASSLTRVAGGETQYF.

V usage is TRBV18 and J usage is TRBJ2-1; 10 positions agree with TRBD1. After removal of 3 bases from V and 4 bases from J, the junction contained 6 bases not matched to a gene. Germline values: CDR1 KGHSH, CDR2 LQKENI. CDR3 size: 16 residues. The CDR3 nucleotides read TGTGCCAGCTCACCCCCCGGACAGGGGGTATACAATGAGCAGTTCTTC. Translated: CASSPPGQGVYNEQFF.

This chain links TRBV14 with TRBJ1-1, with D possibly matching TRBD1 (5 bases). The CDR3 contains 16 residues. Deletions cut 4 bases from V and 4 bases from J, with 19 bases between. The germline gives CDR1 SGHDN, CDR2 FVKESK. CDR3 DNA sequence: TGTGCCAGCAGCCGCACTGGACTTCTAGACAGCACTGAAGCTTTCTTT. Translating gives CASSRTGLLDSTEAFF. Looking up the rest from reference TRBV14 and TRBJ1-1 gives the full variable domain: EAGVTQFPSHSVIEKGQTVTLRCDPISGHDNLYWYRRVMGKEIKFLLHFVKESKQDESGMPNNRFLAERTGGTYSTLKVQPAELEDSGVYFCASSRTGLLDSTEAFFGQGTRLTVV.

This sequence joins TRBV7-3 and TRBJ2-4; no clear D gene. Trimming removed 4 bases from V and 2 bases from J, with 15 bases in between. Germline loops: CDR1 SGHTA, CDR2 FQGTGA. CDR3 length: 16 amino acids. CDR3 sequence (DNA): TGTGCCAGCAGCTACGTTACCCGGGTCACCAAAAACATTCAGTACTTC. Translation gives CASSYVTRVTKNIQYF.

CDR3 loop: CASSSISGTESTDTQYF. DNA of the CDR3: TGTGCCAGCAGTTCTATCTCCGGGACAGAGAGCACAGATACGCAGTATTTT. The V call is TRBV28, the J call TRBJ2-3, with TRBD1 matching over 7 bases. The CDR3 runs to 17 residues. The V gene end was trimmed by 4 bases and the J gene end by 0 bases; junction bases not matched to a gene: 10. CDR1 and CDR2 (germline): MDHEN, SYDVKM.

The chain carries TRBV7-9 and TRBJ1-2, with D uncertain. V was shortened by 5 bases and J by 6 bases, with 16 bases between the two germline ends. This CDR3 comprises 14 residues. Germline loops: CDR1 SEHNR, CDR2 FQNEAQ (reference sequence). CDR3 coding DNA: TGTGCCAGCAGCGGGCGGGAGGGCGTAGATGGCTACACCTTC. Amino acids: CASSGREGVDGYTF. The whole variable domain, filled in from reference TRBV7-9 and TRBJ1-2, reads DTGVSQNPRHKITKRGQNVTFRCDPISEHNRLYWYRQTLGQGPEFLTYFQNEAQLEKSRLLSDRFSAERPKGSFSTLEIQRTEQGDSAMYLCASSGREGVDGYTFGSGTRLTVV.

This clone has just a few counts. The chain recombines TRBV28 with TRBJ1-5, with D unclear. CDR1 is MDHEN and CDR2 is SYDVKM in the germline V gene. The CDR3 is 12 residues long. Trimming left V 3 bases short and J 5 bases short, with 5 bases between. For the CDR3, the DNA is TGTGCCAGCAGTTTGGCCGATCAGCCCCAGCATTTT. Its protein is CASSLADQPQHF.

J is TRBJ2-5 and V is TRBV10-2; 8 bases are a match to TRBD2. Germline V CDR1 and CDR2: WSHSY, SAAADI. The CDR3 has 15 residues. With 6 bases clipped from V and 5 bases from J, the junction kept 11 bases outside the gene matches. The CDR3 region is CASSPGIAGRETQYF. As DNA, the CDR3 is TGCGCCAGCAGCCCCGGGATAGCGGGAAGGGAGACCCAGTACTTC.

The CDR3 region has the DNA TGCGCCAGCACCGATTCCCCGGATGAGCAGTACTTC. It is translated as CASTDSPDEQYF. The J gene is TRBJ2-7, the V gene TRBV5-1, with D unresolved. CDR1 is SGHRS, CDR2 YFSETQ, per germline. This CDR3 spans 12 amino acids. The V and J ends lost 6 bases and 7 bases respectively, with 14 bases between them.

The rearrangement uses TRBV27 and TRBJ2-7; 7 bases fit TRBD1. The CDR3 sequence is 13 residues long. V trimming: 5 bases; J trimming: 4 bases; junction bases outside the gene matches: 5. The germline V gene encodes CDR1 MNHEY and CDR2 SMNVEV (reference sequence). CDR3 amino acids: CASSLGRGYEQYF. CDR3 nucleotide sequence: TGTGCCAGCAGTCTCGGCAGGGGGTACGAGCAGTACTTC.

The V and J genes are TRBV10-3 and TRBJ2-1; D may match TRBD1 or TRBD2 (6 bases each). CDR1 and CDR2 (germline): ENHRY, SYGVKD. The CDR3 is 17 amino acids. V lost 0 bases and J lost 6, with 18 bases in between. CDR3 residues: CAISESQGGGRTNEQFF. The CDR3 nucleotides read TGTGCCATCAGTGAGTCTCAAGGGGGAGGCCGTACCAATGAGCAGTTCTTC.

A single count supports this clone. CDR3 DNA: TGTGCCACCCGTTATAGCGCAGGTGGACTTAACTATGGCTACACCTTC. This gives the protein CATRYSAGGLNYGYTF. The V gene is TRBV6-5, the J gene TRBJ1-2; no clear D. This CDR3 region has 16 residues. Per germline, CDR1 MNHEY and CDR2 SVGAGI. Trimming removed 10 bases at V and 1 base at J, with 22 bases between.

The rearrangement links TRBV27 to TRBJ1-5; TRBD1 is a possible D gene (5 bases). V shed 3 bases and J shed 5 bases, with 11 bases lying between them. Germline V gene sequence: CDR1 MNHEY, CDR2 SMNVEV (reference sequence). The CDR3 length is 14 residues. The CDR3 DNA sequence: TGTGCCAGCAGTTTCGCGGGGACCCATCAGCCCCAGCATTTT. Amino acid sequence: CASSFAGTHQPQHF.

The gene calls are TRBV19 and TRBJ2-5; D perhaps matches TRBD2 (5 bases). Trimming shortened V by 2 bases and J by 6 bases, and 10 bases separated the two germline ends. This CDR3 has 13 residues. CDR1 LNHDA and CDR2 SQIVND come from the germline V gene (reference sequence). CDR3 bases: TGTGCCAGTAGTATAAGGGAGTCAAAGACCCAGTACTTC. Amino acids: CASSIRESKTQYF.

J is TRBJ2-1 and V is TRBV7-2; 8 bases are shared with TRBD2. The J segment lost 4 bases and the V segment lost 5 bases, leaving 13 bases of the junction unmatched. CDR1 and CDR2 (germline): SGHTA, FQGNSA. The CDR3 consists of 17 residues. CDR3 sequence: CASSLTVASGHYNEQFF. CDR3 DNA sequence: TGTGCCAGCAGCCTAACCGTAGCTAGCGGGCATTACAATGAGCAGTTCTTC.

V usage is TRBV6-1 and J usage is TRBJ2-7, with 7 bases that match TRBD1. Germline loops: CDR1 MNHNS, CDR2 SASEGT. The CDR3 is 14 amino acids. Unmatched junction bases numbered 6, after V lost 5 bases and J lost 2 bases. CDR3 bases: TGTGCCAGCAGTAACTCCGGGACAGCCTACGAGCAGTACTTC. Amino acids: CASSNSGTAYEQYF.

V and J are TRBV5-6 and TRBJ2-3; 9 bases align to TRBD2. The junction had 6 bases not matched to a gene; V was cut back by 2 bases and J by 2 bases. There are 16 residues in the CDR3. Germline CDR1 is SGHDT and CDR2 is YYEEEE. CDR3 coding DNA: TGTGCCAGCAGCTTTAGACTAGCGGAGACCACAGATACGCAGTATTTT. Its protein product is CASSFRLAETTDTQYF.

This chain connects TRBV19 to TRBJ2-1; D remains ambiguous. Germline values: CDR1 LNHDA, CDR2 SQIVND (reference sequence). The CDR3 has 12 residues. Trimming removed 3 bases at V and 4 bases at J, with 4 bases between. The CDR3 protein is CASSMPYNEQFF. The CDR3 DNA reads TGTGCCAGTAGTATGCCGTACAATGAGCAGTTCTTC. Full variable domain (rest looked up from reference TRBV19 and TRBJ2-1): DGGITQSPKYLFRKEGQNVTLSCEQNLNHDAMYWYRQDPGQGLRLIYYSQIVNDFQKGDIAEGYSVSREKKESFPLTVTSAQKNPTAFYLCASSMPYNEQFFGPGTRLTVL.

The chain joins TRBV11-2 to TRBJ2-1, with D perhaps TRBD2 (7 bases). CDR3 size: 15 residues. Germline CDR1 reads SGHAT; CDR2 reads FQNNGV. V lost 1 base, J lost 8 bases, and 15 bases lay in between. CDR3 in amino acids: CASSLVMGGLDEQFF. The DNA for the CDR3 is TGTGCCAGCAGCTTAGTAATGGGGGGGCTCGATGAGCAGTTCTTC.

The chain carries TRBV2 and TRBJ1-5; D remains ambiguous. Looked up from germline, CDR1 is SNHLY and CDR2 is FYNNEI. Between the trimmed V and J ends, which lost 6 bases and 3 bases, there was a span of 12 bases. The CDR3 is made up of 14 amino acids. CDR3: CASRANRDNQPQHF. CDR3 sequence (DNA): TGTGCCAGCAGGGCAAACAGAGACAATCAGCCCCAGCATTTT.

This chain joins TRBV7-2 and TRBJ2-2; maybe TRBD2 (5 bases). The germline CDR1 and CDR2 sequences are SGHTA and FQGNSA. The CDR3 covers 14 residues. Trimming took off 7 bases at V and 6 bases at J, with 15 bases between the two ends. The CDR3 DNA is TGTGCCAGCAAGGCGGAGAGCGGCGCCGGGGAGCTGTTTTTT. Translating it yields CASKAESGAGELFF.